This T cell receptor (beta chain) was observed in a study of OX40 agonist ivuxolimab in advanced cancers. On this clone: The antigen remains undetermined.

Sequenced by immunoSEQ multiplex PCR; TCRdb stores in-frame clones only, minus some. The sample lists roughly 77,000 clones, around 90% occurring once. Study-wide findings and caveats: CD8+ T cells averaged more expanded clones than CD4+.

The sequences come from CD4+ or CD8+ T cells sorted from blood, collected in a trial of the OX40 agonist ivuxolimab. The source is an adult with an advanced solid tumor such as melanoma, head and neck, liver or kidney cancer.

The CDR3, as DNA: TGTGCCTGGAGCGGGAGCCCATTTTATGGCTACACCTTC. It is translated as CAWSGSPFYGYTF. The chain links TRBV30 to TRBJ1-2; unclear D gene. V was pared by 3 bases and J by 5 bases, with 13 bases between. Germline V gene sequence: CDR1 GTSNPN, CDR2 SVGIG (reference sequence). The CDR3 covers 13 residues.